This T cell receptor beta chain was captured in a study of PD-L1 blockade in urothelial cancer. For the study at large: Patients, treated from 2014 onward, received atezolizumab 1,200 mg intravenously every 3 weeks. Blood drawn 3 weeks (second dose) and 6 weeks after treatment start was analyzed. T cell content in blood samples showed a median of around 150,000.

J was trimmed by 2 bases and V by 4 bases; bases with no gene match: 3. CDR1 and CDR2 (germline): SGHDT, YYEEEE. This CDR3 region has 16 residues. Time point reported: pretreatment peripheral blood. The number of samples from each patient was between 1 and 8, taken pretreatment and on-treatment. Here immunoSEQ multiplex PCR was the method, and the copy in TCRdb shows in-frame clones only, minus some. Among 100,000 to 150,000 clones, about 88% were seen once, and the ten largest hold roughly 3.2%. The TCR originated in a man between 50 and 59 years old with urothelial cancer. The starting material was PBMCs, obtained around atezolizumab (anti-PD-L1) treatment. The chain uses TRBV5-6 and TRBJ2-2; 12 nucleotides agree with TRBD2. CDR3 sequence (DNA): TGTGCCAGCAGCGCGACTAGCGGGGGCAACACCGGGGAGCTGTTTTTT. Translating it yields CASSATSGGNTGELFF.